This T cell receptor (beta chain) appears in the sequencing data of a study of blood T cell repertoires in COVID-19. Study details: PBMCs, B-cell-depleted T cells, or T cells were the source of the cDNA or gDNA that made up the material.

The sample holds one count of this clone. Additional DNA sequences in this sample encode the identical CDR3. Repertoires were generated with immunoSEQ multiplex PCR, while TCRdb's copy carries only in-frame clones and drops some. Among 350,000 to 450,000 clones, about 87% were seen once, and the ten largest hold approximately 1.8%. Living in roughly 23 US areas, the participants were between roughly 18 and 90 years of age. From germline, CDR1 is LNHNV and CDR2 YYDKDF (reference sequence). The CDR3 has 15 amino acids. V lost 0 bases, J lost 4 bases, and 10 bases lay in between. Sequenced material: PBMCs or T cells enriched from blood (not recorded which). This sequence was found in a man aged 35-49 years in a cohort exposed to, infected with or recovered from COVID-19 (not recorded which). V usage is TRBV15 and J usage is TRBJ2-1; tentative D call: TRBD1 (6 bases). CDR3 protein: CATSRDLGQYNEQFF. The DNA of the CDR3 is TGTGCCACCAGCAGAGACCTTGGACAGTACAATGAGCAGTTCTTC.